The entry below gives a single T cell receptor beta chain sequence along with its context. Its antigen is unidentified. A much bigger clone sits one base away, suggesting this may be a read error. TCRdb re-analysed the reads in MiXCR, keeping a single row per CDR3 protein. The sample yields hundreds of thousands of distinct CDR3 sequences, about 33% seen once. This entry is derived from a study of T cell repertoires in cytomegalovirus infection. At the level of the study: Indicated by public TCR beta signatures were CMV infection and matching HLA type.

The ends lost 3 bases at V and 3 bases at J; junction bases unmatched: 2. CDR1 and CDR2 (germline): SGHNT, YYREEE (reference sequence). CDR3 length: 13 residues. This sequence joins TRBV5-4 and TRBJ1-2, with TRBD1 identical over 7 bases. The TCR sequence derives from a human donor in good health (CMV status not recorded). Some clones in this sample may be carry-over from other donors' samples. Sequencing used cultured PBMCs, obtained from culture after CMV antigen stimulation. CDR3 nucleotide sequence: TGTGCCAGCAGCTCGACAGGGTACTATGGCTACACCTTC. Its translation is CASSSTGYYGYTF.